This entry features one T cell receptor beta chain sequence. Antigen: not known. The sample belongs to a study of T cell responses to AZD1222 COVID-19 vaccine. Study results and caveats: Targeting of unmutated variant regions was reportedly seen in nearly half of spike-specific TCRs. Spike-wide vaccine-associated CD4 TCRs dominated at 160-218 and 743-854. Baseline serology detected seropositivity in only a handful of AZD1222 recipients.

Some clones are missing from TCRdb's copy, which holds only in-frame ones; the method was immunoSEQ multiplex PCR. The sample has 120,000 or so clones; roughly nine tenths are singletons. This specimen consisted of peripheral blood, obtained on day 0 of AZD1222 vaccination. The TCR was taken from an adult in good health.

The DNA for the CDR3 is TGCGCCAGCAGCCACCCGGGACAGGGGCCGGGAACCGGGGAGCTGTTTTTT. Translated: CASSHPGQGPGTGELFF. The chain is built from TRBV4-1 and TRBJ2-2; 10 bases fit TRBD1. The CDR3 is made up of 17 amino acids. CDR1 and CDR2 from the germline V gene are MGHRA and YSYEKL. With 3 bases clipped from V and 5 bases from J, the junction kept 9 bases outside the gene matches.